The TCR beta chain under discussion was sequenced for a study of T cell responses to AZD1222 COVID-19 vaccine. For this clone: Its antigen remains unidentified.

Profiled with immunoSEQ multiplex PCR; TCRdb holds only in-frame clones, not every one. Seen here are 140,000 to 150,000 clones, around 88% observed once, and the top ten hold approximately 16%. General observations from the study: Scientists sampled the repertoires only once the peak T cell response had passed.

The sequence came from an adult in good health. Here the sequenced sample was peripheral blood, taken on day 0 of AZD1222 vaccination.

Here the CDR3 reads CASSFSQLEQYF. The CDR3 nucleotides read TGTGCCAGCAGCTTTTCCCAGCTGGAGCAGTACTTC. The V call is TRBV5-5, the J call TRBJ2-7; the D is unclear. Germline loops: CDR1 SGHKS, CDR2 YYEKEE (reference sequence). CDR3 length: 12 amino acids. The germline V and J ends were trimmed by 2 bases and 7 bases, with 10 bases remaining between them.